This entry concerns a single T cell receptor beta chain. The antigen is unknown. The data are from a study of T cells in localized non-small cell lung cancer. Study-wide results and limits: Heterogeneity cannot be ruled out, as sequencing used one tumor region only. Appearing in adjacent lung were a median roughly 57 of the top 100 tumor clones. Tumor showed lower T cell clonality than uninvolved adjacent lung, where it was highest. Prolonged overall survival went with higher T cell density in the blood.

The V gene's germline CDR1 is DFQATT and CDR2 SNEGSKA (reference sequence). There are 11 residues in the CDR3. V was shortened by 6 bases and J by 3 bases, with 8 bases between the two germline ends. Sequencing used immunoSEQ multiplex PCR; TCRdb keeps in-frame clones, though not all of them. Counted here are under 50,000 clones, approximately 90% occurring once; the ten biggest clones make up over 5.5%. Here the sequenced sample was peripheral blood mononuclear cells, taken before any cancer treatment. The clonotype comes from a male donor older than 55 with stage II lung adenocarcinoma. The chain joins TRBV20-1 to TRBJ1-1; D perhaps matches TRBD1 (6 bases). CDR3 loop: CSARGDTEAFF. CDR3 nucleotides: TGCAGTGCGAGGGGGGACACTGAAGCTTTCTTT.